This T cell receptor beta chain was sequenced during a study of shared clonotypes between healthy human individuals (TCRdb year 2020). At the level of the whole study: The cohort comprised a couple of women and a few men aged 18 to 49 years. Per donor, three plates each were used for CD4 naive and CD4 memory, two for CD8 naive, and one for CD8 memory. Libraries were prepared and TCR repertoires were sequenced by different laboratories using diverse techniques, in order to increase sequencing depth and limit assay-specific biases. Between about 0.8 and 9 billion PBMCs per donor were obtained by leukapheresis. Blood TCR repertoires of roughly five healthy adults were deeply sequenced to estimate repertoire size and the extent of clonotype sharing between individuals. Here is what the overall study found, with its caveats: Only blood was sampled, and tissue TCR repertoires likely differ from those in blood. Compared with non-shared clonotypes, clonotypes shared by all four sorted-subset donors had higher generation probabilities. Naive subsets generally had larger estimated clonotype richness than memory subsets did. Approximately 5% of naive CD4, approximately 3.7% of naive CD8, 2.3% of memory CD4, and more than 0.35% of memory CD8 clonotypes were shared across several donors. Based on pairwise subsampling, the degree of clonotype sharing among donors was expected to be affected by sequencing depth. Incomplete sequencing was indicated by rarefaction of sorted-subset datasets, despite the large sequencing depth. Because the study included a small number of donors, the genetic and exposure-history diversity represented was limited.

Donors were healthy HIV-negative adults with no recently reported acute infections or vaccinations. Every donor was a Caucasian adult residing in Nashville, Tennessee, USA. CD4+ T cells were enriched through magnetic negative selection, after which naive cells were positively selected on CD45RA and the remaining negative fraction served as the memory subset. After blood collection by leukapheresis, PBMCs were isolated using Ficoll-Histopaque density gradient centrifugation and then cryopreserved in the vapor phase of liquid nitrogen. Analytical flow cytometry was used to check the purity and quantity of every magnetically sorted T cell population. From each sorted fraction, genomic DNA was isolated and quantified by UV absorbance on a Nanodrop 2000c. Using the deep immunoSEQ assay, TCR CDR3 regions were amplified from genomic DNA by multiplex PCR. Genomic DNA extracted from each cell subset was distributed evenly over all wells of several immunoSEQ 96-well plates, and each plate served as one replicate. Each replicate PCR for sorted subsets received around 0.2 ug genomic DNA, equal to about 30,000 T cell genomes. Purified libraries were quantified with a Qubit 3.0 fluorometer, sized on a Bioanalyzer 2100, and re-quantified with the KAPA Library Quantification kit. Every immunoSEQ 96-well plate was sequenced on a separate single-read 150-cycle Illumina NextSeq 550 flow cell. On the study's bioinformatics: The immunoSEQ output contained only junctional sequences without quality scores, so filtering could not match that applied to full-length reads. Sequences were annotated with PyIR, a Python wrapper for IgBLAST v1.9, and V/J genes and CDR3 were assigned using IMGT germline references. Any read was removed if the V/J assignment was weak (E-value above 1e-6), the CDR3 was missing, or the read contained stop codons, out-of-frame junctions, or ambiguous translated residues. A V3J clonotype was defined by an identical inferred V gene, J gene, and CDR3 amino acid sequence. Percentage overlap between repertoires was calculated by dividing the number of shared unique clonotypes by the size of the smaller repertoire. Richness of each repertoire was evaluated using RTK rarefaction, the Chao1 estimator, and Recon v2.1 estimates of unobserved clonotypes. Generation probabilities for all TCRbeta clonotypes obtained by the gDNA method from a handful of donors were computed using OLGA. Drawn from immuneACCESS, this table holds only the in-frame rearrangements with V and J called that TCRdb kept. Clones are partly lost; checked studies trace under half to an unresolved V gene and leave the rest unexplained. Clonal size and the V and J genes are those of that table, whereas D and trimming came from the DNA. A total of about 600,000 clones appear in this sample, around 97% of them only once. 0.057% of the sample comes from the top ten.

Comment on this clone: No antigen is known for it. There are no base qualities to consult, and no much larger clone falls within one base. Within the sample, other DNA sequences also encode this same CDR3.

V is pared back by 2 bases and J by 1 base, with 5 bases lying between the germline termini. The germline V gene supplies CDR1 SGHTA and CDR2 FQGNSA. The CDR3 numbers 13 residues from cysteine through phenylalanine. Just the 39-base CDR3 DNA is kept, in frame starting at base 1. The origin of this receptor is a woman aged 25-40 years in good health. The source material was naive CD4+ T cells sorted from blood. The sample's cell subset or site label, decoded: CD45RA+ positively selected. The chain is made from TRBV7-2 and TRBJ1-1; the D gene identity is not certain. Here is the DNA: TGTGCCAGCAGCTTATCGAGGAACACTGAAGCTTTCTTT. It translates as CASSLSRNTEAFF.